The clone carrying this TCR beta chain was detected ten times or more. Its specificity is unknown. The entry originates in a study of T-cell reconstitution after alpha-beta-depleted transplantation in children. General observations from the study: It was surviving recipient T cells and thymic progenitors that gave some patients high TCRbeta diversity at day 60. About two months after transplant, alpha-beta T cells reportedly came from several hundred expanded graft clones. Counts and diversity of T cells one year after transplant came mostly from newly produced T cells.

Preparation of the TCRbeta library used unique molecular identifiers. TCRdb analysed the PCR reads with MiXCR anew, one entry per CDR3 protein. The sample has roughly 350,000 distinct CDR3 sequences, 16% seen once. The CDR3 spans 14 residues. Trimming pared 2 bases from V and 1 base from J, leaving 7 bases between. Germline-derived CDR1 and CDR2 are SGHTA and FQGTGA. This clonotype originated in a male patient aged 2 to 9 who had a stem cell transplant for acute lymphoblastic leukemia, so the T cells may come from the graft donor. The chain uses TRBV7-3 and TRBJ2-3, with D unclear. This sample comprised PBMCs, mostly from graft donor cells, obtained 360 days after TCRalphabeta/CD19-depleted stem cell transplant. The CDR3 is CASSLSGGTDTQYF. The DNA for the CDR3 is TGTGCCAGCAGCTTATCTGGGGGCACAGATACGCAGTATTTT. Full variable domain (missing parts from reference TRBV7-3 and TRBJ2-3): GAGVSQTPSNKVTEKGKYVELRCDPISGHTALYWYRQSLGQGPEFLIYFQGTGAADDSGLPNDRFFAVRPEGSVSTLKIQRTERGDSAVYLCASSLSGGTDTQYFGPGTRLTVL.